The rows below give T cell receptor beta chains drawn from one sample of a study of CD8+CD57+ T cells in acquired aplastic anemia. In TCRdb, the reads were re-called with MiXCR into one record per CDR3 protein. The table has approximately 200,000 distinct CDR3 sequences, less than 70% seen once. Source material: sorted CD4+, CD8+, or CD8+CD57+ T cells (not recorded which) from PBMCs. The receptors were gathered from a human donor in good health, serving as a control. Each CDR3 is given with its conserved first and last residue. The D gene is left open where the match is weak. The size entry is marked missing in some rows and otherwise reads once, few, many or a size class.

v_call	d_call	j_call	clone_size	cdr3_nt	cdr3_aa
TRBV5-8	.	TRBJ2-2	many	TGTGCCAGCAGTGCGGCCAACACCGGGGAGCTGTTTTTT	CASSAANTGELFF
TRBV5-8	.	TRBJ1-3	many	TGTGCCAGCAACGAAAGGCAGAGCTCTGGAAACACCATATATTTT	CASNERQSSGNTIYF
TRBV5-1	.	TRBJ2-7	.	TGCGCCAGCAGCTTGGAGTCCGGGGGTCACTACGAGCAGTACTTC	CASSLESGGHYEQYF
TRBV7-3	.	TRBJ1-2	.	TGTGCCAGCAGCTTAATATCAGCTAACTATGGCTACACCTTC	CASSLISANYGYTF
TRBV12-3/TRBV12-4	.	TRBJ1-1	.	TGTGCCAGCAGTTCTAGCACTGAAGCTTTCTTT	CASSSSTEAFF
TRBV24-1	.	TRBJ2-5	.	TGTGCCACCAGTGCGGTAAACATAGCATCCCAGTACTTC	CATSAVNIASQYF
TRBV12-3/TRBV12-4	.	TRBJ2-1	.	TGTGCCAGCAGCGTTGGGGCGGGGATGGGTGAGCAGTTCTTC	CASSVGAGMGEQFF
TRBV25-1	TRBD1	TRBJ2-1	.	TGTGCCAGCAGTGCCATGGTTGGACAGGGCCCCTACAATGAGCAGTTCTTC	CASSAMVGQGPYNEQFF
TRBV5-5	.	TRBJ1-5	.	TGTGCCAGCAGCTACTGGACAGGCAATCAGCCCCAGCATTTT	CASSYWTGNQPQHF
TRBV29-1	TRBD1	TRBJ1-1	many	TGCAGCGTTGATTGGACAGGGGTCGCTTTCTTT	CSVDWTGVAFF
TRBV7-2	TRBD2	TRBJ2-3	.	TGTGCCAGCAGCTTTGAGCGGGGGTCAGATACGCAGTATTTT	CASSFERGSDTQYF
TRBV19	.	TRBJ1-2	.	TGTGCCAGTAGTCAGGGGCACCTTGGCTACACCTTC	CASSQGHLGYTF
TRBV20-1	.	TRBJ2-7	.	TGCAGTGCTGGCGGGTCTCGATACGAGCAGTACTTC	CSAGGSRYEQYF
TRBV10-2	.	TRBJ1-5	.	TGCGCCAGCAGCGAGGGTCTCGACCAGCCCCAGCATTTT	CASSEGLDQPQHF
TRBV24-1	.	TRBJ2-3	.	TGTGCCACCAGTAGTAGCAAGCGGATGAGCACAGATACGCAGTATTTT	CATSSSKRMSTDTQYF
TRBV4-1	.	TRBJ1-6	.	TGCGCCAGCAGCCAAGATGAGAGGGCTTCACCCCTCCACTTT	CASSQDERASPLHF
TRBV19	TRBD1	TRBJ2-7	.	TGTGCCAGTAGTATATCTTTCGGGACAGGAGGATACGAGCAGTACTTC	CASSISFGTGGYEQYF
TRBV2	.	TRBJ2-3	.	TGTGCCAGCAGTGACAGCGCCCATGGGGATACGCAGTATTTT	CASSDSAHGDTQYF
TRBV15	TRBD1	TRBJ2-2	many	TGTGCCACCAGCAGCAGGACAGGGTACACCGGGGAGCTGTTTTTT	CATSSRTGYTGELFF
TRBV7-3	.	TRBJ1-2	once	TGTGCCAGCAGCGGAGGTGATGCCGAGGGCTACACCTTC	CASSGGDAEGYTF
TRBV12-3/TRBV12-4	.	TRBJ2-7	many	TGTGCCAGCAGTTTACAGGACAGCTCCTACGAGCAGTACTTC	CASSLQDSSYEQYF
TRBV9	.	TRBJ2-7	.	TGTGCCAGCAGCGTAGGGGACTCCCCCTACGAGCAGTACTTC	CASSVGDSPYEQYF
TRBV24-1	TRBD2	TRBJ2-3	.	TGTGCCACCAGTGCGGCTAGCGGGGCTAGCACAGATACGCAGTATTTT	CATSAASGASTDTQYF
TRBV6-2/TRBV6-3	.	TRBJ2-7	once	TGTGCCAGCAGTTACCGGCAGGAGCCCTACGAGCAGTACTTC	CASSYRQEPYEQYF
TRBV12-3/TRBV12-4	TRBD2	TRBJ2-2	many	TGTGCCAGCAGCAATCCGACGGGGGGCACCGGGGAGCTGTTTTTT	CASSNPTGGTGELFF
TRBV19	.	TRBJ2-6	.	TGTGCCAGTAAATGTGGGCTGTGCTCTGGGGTCAACGTCCTGACTTTC	CASKCGLCSGVNVLTF
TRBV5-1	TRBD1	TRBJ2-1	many	TGCGCCAGCAGCTTGGCCGGACAGGGTTGGAATGAGCAGTTCTTC	CASSLAGQGWNEQFF